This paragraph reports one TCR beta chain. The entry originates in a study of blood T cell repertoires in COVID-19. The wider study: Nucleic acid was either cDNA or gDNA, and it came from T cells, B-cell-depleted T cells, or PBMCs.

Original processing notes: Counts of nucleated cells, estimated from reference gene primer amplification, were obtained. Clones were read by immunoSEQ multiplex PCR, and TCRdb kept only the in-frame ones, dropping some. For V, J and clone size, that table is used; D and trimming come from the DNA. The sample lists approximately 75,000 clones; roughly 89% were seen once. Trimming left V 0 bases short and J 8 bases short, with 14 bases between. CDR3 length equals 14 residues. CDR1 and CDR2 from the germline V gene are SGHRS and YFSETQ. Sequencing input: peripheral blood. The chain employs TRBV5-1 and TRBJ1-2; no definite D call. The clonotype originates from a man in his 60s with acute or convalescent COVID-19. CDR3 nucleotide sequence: TGCGCCAGCAGCTTGGCAGGCGACCTCTGGGGCTACACCTTC. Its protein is CASSLAGDLWGYTF. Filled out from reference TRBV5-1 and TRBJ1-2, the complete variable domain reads KAGVTQTPRYLIKTRGQQVTLSCSPISGHRSVSWYQQTPGQGLQFLFEYFSETQRNKGNFPGRFSGRQFSNSRSEMNVSTLELGDSALYLCASSLAGDLWGYTFGSGTRLTVV.